These 18 T cell receptor delta chains were all obtained from the same sample, sequenced in a study of gamma-delta chains in newborns, infants, children. TCRdb made new clone calls on the reads using CATT. The sample has 3,900 or so delta-chain clones, 38% seen once; the top ten hold roughly an eighth. The specimen was blood. The receptors were gathered from a child who received the measles vaccine.

As concerns this clone: Other DNA sequences within the sample encode an identical CDR3. V gene TRDV1 combines with J gene TRDJ1; 9 positions match TRDD3. This CDR3 contains 18 residues. Germline V CDR1 and CDR2: TSWWSYY, QGS. The junction had 12 bases not matched to a gene; V was cut back by 3 bases and J by 1 base. CDR3 sequence: CALGEQSGDTPFTDKLIF. The CDR3 DNA is TGTGCTCTTGGGGAGCAGAGTGGGGATACGCCCTTCACCGATAAACTCATCTTT.

With respect to this clone: This may arise from a read error, as a much more abundant clone is one base away. The chain employs TRDV2 and TRDJ1; TRDD3 matches 9 bases. Germline CDR1 GEAIGNYY, CDR2 EKD. V lost 0 bases to trimming and J lost 0 bases; unmatched junction nucleotides: 16. The CDR3 contains 20 residues. CDR3 residues: CACDTVLGDPLFLYTDKLIF. CDR3 bases: TGTGCCTGTGACACCGTGCTGGGGGATCCCTTATTCCTTTACACCGATAAACTCATCTTT.

This clone was detected a few times. The V gene is TRDV1, the J gene TRDJ1; D is undetermined. Per germline, CDR1 TSWWSYY and CDR2 QGS. V was pared by 3 bases and J by 0 bases, with 11 bases between. The CDR3 loop spans 15 amino acids. The CDR3 loop reads CALGDSAPDTDKLIF. CDR3 sequence (DNA): TGTGCTCTTGGGGACTCGGCCCCGGACACCGATAAACTCATCTTT.

V is TRDV1 and J is TRDJ1; 7 bases fit TRDD3. There are 21 residues in the CDR3. From germline, CDR1 is TSWWSYY and CDR2 QGS. The V segment lost 0 bases and the J segment 0 bases; nucleotides outside the gene matches: 19. The CDR3 nucleotides are TGTGCTCTTGGGGAACTGGGCCCCCTACGCCGGCTGGGGGCTTACACCGATAAACTCATCTTT. This translates into CALGELGPLRRLGAYTDKLIF.

This clone occurred once. Since a much larger clone is just one base distant, this may be a read error. The rearrangement joins TRDV2 to TRDJ3; D gene uncertain. The V end lost 1 base, the J end lost 0 bases, and 21 bases lay between the germline ends. This CDR3 has 21 residues. Germline values: CDR1 GEAIGNYY, CDR2 EKD. The CDR3 is CACDTGFTELPSSWDTRQMFF. Written as DNA, the CDR3 is TGTGCCTGTGACACAGGATTCACCGAGCTGCCGAGCTCCTGGGACACCCGACAGATGTTTTTC.

V gene TRDV1 combines with J gene TRDJ1; 7 bases match TRDD3. The ends lost 1 base at V and 0 bases at J; junction bases unmatched: 2. Germline values: CDR1 TSWWSYY, CDR2 QGS. CDR3 length: 15 amino acids. The DNA for the CDR3 is TGTGCTCTTGGGGAACACTGGGGTTACACCGATAAACTCATCTTT. This translates into CALGEHWGYTDKLIF.

In regard to this clone: A read error may explain this, as a much larger clone is one base away. V and J are TRDV3 and TRDJ1; 8 positions agree with TRDD3. The germline V gene has CDR1 TVYSNPD and CDR2 GDNSRS (reference sequence). The CDR3 sequence is 18 residues long. CDR3: CALRGGYWGLWYTDKFIF. CDR3 bases: TGTGCCCTCCGGGGCGGGTACTGGGGGCTCTGGTACACCGATAAATTCATCTTT.

The chain is built from TRDV1 and TRDJ1; TRDD3 agrees at 8 bases. From germline, CDR1 is TSWWSYY and CDR2 QGS. CDR3 size: 21 residues. V lost 0 bases and J lost 1; bases outside the gene matches: 19. CDR3 amino acids: CALGELILRGDWGPLTDKLIF. The CDR3 nucleotides read TGTGCTCTTGGGGAACTAATCCTACGGGGGGACTGGGGGCCACTCACCGATAAACTCATCTTT.

This clone was seen once. The chain carries TRDV1 and TRDJ1; D may correspond to TRDD2 or TRDD3 (7 bases each). The germline V gene encodes CDR1 TSWWSYY and CDR2 QGS. Trimming stripped 0 bases from V and 0 bases from J, with 29 bases between. The CDR3 sequence is 22 residues long. The CDR3 bases are TGTGCTCTTGGGGAACTTGAGGAAGTTCCTACGCTGGGGGCCACCTACACCGATAAACTCATCTTT. Encoded protein: CALGELEEVPTLGATYTDKLIF.

This clone was detected a few times. The rearrangement joins TRDV1 to TRDJ1; the D gene is possibly TRDD2 (5 bases). Trimming took 6 bases from V and 3 from J, leaving 23 bases between them. In germline, CDR1 is TSWWSYY, CDR2 QGS. CDR3 length: 17 amino acids. The CDR3 DNA reads TGTGCTCTTGGCTTTGGCCTTATTACCTTCGGGTCCGATAAACTCATCTTT. Protein product: CALGFGLITFGSDKLIF.

This clone showed up just a few times. The rearrangement uses TRDV1 and TRDJ1; 10 nucleotides align to TRDD3. Per the germline V gene, CDR1 is TSWWSYY and CDR2 is QGS. The CDR3 runs to 18 residues. J lost 0 bases, V lost 2 bases, and 9 bases had no gene match. The CDR3 coding sequence is TGTGCTCTTGGGGAATGGGGCTGGGGGATAGGGTACACCGATAAACTCATCTTT. This sequence encodes CALGEWGWGIGYTDKLIF.

The genes are TRDV2 and TRDJ1; 10 bases match TRDD3. This CDR3 region has 13 residues. Trimming took 7 bases from V and 6 from J; bases not matched to a gene: 7. Germline V CDR1 and CDR2: GEAIGNYY, EKD. CDR3 nucleotides: TGTGCCTGCGTTTCCTGGGGGATAAATAAACTCATCTTT. Residues: CACVSWGINKLIF.

The table lists this clone with a few counts. This chain uses TRDV2 with TRDJ1; the match to TRDD3 covers 10 bases. The CDR3 totals 23 residues. V was clipped by 0 bases and J by 4 bases; unmatched bases: 28. Germline lookup yields CDR1 GEAIGNYY and CDR2 EKD. CDR3 protein: CACDTPQLPLYWGIVNPRDKLIF. CDR3 sequence (DNA): TGTGCCTGTGACACCCCTCAGCTTCCGCTATACTGGGGGATCGTTAACCCCCGCGATAAACTCATCTTT.

The chain is built from TRDV1 and TRDJ1; perhaps TRDD2 as D (5 bases). This CDR3 is 18 amino acids long. From germline, CDR1 is TSWWSYY and CDR2 QGS. Trimming shortened V by 3 bases and J by 7 bases, and 27 bases separated the two germline ends. CDR3 protein: CALGEPGLLGNPPGKLIF. The CDR3 DNA is TGTGCTCTTGGGGAGCCAGGTCTCCTAGGGAACCCGCCAGGTAAACTCATCTTT.

As to this clone: A single base separates this from a much larger clone, so it may be a read error. CDR3 in amino acids: CACDTADGHSWDTRQMFF. As DNA, the CDR3 is TGTGCCTGTGACACTGCCGACGGTCACTCCTGGGACACCCGACAGATGTTTTTC. V is TRDV2 and J is TRDJ3; D gene uncertain. The CDR3 has 18 residues. Trimming removed 1 base from V and 0 bases from J, with 12 bases in between. The germline CDR1 and CDR2 sequences are GEAIGNYY and EKD.

V and J are TRDV1 and TRDJ1, with 9 bases matching TRDD3. The CDR3 loop spans 20 amino acids. Germline V gene data show CDR1 as TSWWSYY and CDR2 as QGS. The V and J ends lost 3 bases and 2 bases, in that order; junction bases with no gene match: 19. CDR3 coding DNA: TGTGCTCTTGGGGAGCCGACCTACGAGGGGATACGTGAGAGGACCGATAAACTCATCTTT. Translating it yields CALGEPTYEGIRERTDKLIF.

In the case of this clone: One end of the junction is discordant with germline, which a read error may explain. The rearrangement links TRDV1 to TRDJ1; 10 bases agree with TRDD3. The CDR3 extends over 21 amino acids. From germline, CDR1 is TSWWSYY and CDR2 QGS. CDR3: CALGELEPDWGIPPYTGKLIF. DNA for the CDR3: TGTGCTCTTGGGGAACTTGAGCCCGACTGGGGGATTCCCCCGTACACCGGTAAACTCATCTTT.

This clone was counted between two and nine times. This CDR3 is also generated by other DNA sequences in the sample. The chain links TRDV1 to TRDJ1; TRDD3 agrees at 11 bases. With 0 bases clipped from V and 2 bases from J, the junction kept 17 bases outside the gene matches. Germline CDR1 reads TSWWSYY; CDR2 reads QGS. The CDR3 loop spans 21 amino acids. The CDR3 region has the DNA TGTGCTCTTGGGGAACTGCTTCCTCCGTACTGGGGGATAGACGGTACCGATAAACTCATCTTT. Its translation is CALGELLPPYWGIDGTDKLIF.